The 10 T cell receptor beta chains in this list originate from one sample, sequenced in a study of post-analysis software for immune sequencing data. Study-level results: Patients showed TRBV5-6, TRBV5-1 and TRBV20-1 among 4 or 5 TRBV segments more frequent than in controls.

The authors incorporated unique molecular identifiers into the TCR beta cDNA libraries. TCRdb fed the PCR reads into MiXCR, producing one record per CDR3 protein. The sample lists 820,000 or so distinct CDR3 sequences, under 70% occurring once. For these TCRs, the target antigens are not known. The sequenced material came from blood. Source of these receptors: a girl aged 10 to 17 with multiple sclerosis.

In its sample, this clonotype was seen once. V usage is TRBV7-2 and J usage is TRBJ1-5; no clear D. Trimming cost V 1 base and J 5 bases, with 9 bases left between them. Per the germline V gene, CDR1 is SGHTA and CDR2 is FQGNSA. This CDR3 comprises 14 residues. The CDR3: CASSLDGKDQPQHF. DNA for the CDR3: TGTGCCAGCAGCTTAGACGGGAAAGATCAGCCCCAGCATTTT. The whole variable domain, filled in from reference TRBV7-2 and TRBJ1-5, reads GAGVSQSPSNKVTEKGKDVELRCDPISGHTALYWYRQSLGQGLEFLIYFQGNSAPDKSGLPSDRFSAERTGGSVSTLTIQRTQQEDSAVYLCASSLDGKDQPQHFGDGTRLSIL.

This clonotype was recorded a few times. V gene TRBV9 combines with J gene TRBJ2-3; a weak D match, TRBD2 (6 bases). V was trimmed by 3 bases and J by 4 bases, leaving 15 bases between them. This CDR3 is built from 15 residues. Germline V gives CDR1 SGDLS, CDR2 YYNGEE. The DNA of the CDR3 is TGTGCCAGCAGCGCGCTTACCGGAGGGTCAGATACGCAGTATTTT. This translates into CASSALTGGSDTQYF.

The J gene is TRBJ1-2, the V gene TRBV6-6, with 9 bases identical to TRBD1. The V gene's germline CDR1 is MNHNY and CDR2 SVGAGI (reference sequence). The CDR3 loop spans 14 amino acids. V gave up 5 bases and J gave up 5 bases; unmatched junction bases: 6. CDR3 DNA sequence: TGTGCCAGCAGTAACAGGGGGCAGGGATATGGCTACACCTTC. Its protein is CASSNRGQGYGYTF.

This clonotype was counted between two and nine times. The chain combines TRBV29-1 with TRBJ1-1, with D unclear. The germline V gene encodes CDR1 SQVTM and CDR2 ANQGSEA. This CDR3 contains 10 residues. With 2 bases removed from V and 6 bases from J, the gap between germline ends came to 4 bases. DNA of the CDR3: TGCAGCGTTGAATTCTCTGAAGCTTTCTTT. This sequence encodes CSVEFSEAFF.

The chain uses TRBV5-1 and TRBJ2-3; possibly TRBD1 or TRBD2 for D (5 bases each). V was trimmed by 4 bases and J by 4 bases, leaving 13 bases between them. This CDR3 is 14 amino acids long. The germline gives CDR1 SGHRS, CDR2 YFSETQ. This CDR3 is CASSPGPLADTQYF. DNA for the CDR3: TGCGCCAGCAGCCCGGGGCCCCTCGCAGATACGCAGTATTTT.

This clonotype occurred a few times. The rearrangement uses TRBV10-3 and TRBJ1-4; the D is unclear. V dropped 6 bases and J dropped 10 bases, with 12 bases sitting between them. The CDR3 extends over 12 amino acids. Germline assignment: CDR1 ENHRY and CDR2 SYGVKD. DNA for the CDR3: TGTGCCATCAGCGACGCCCGGGGAAAACTGTTTTTT. This codes for CAISDARGKLFF.

This sequence joins TRBV28 and TRBJ2-5; TRBD1 aligns across 8 bases. The end of the DNA fits TRBJ2-7 better, so the J call may be wrong. CDR3 length: 15 amino acids. Per the germline V gene, CDR1 is MDHEN and CDR2 is SYDVKM. As DNA, the CDR3 is TGTGCCAGCACAAGGGCGGACAGGGCTTTCAACGAGCAGTACTTC. Its protein product is CASTRADRAFNEQYF.

This clonotype was seen a few times. The rearrangement links TRBV12-3 or TRBV12-4 to TRBJ2-3, with D perhaps given as TRBD1 or TRBD2 (6 bases each). V was cut by 6 bases and J by 6 bases, with 22 bases left in between. The CDR3 covers 16 residues. The CDR3 coding sequence is TGTGCCAGCAGCTCCGGGACACCCCTAGGGAGGGATACGCAGTATTTT. It specifies CASSSGTPLGRDTQYF.

Note on this clonotype: An end of the junction does not agree with germline; a read error may underlie this. The chain links TRBV11-1 to TRBJ2-1; D gene ambiguous. This CDR3 has 15 amino acids. Germline CDR1 and CDR2: SGHAT and FQDESV (reference sequence). The CDR3 sequence is CASSLPGGRSHEQFF. DNA for the CDR3: TGCGCCAGCAGCCTCCCGGGCGGCAGGTCCCATGAGCAGTTCTTC. The full variable domain, with the rest looked up from reference TRBV11-1 and TRBJ2-1, is EAEVAQSPRYKITEKSQAVAFWCDPISGHATLYWYRQILGQGPELLVQFQDESVVDDSQLPKDRFSAERLKGVDSTLKIQPAELGDSAMYLCASSLPGGRSHEQFFGPGTRLTVL.

V usage is TRBV20-1 and J usage is TRBJ2-5, with TRBD2 matching 8 bases. V lost 5 bases and J lost 11; bases outside the gene matches: 13. The CDR3 is made up of 13 amino acids. Germline V lookup: CDR1 DFQATT, CDR2 SNEGSKA (reference sequence). The CDR3 DNA reads TGCAGTGCTGCCATAGCGGGACGGTGGGAGCAGTACTTC. Its translation: CSAAIAGRWEQYF.